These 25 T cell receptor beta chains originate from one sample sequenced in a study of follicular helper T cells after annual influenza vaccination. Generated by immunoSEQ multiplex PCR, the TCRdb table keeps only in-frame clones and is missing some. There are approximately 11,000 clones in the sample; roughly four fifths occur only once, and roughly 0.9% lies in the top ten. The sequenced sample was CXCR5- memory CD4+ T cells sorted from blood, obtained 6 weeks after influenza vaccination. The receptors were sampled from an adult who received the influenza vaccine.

The CDR3 DNA reads as TGCGCCAGCAGCTCACAAGCGGGAGCTGGGAACAATGAGCAGTTCTTC. Translated, it gives CASSSQAGAGNNEQFF. This chain joins TRBV5-1 and TRBJ2-1, with 8 bases lining up with TRBD2. CDR3 length: 16 amino acids. Germline lookup yields CDR1 SGHRS and CDR2 YFSETQ. V shed 3 bases, J shed 5 bases, and the junction held 10 bases outside the gene matches.

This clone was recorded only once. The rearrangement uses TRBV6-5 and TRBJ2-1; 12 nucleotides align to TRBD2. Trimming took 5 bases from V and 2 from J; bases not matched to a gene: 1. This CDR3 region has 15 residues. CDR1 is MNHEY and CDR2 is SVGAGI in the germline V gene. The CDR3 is CASSRTSGAYNEQFF. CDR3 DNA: TGTGCCAGCAGTCGGACTAGCGGGGCCTACAATGAGCAGTTCTTC.

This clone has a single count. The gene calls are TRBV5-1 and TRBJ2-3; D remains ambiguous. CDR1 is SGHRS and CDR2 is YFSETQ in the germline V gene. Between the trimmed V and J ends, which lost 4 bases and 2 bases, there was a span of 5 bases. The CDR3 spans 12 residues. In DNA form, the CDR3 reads TGCGCCAGCAGCGGAGCCACAGATACGCAGTATTTT. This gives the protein CASSGATDTQYF.

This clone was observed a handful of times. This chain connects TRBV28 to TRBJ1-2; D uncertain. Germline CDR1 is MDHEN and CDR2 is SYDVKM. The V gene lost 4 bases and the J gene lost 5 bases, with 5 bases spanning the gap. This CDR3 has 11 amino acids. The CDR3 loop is CASSSPYGYTF. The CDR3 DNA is TGTGCCAGCAGTTCGCCATATGGCTACACCTTC.

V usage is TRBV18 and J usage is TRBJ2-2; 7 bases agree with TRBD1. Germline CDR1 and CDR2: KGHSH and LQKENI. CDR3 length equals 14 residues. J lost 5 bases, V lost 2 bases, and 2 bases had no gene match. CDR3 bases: TGTGCCAGCTCACCAGCGACAGGGACCGGGGAGCTGTTTTTT. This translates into CASSPATGTGELFF.

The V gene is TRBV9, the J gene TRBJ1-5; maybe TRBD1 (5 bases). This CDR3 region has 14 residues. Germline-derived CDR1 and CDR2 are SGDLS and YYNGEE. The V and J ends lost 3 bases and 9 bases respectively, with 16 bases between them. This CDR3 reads CASSERDDLSPQHF. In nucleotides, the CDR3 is TGTGCCAGCAGCGAACGGGACGACTTATCGCCCCAGCATTTT.

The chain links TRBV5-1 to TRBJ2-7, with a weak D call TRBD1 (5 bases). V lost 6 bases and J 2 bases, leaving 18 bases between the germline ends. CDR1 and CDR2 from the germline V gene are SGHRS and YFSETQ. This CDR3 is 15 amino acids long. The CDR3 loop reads CASTTALPGAYEQYF. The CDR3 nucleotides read TGCGCCAGCACGACAGCCCTGCCTGGGGCCTACGAGCAGTACTTC.

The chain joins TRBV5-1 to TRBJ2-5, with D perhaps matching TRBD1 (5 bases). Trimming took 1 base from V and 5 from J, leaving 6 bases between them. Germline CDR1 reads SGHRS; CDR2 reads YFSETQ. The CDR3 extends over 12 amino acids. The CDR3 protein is CASSLNRETQYF. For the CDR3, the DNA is TGCGCCAGCAGCTTGAACAGGGAGACCCAGTACTTC.

CDR3 loop: CASSDSARSRHEQYF. The CDR3 DNA reads as TGTGCCAGCAGCGATAGCGCCCGATCTAGGCACGAGCAGTACTTC. The V gene is TRBV7-9, the J gene TRBJ2-7; D may be TRBD2 (5 bases). Between the trimmed V and J ends, which lost 5 bases and 5 bases, there was a span of 19 bases. Germline values: CDR1 SEHNR, CDR2 FQNEAQ (reference sequence). The CDR3 length is 15 residues.

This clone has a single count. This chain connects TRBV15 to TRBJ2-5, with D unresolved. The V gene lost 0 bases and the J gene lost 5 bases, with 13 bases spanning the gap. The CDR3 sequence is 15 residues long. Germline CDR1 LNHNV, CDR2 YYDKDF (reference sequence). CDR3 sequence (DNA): TGTGCCACCAGCAGAGACCCGGGCCCCACGGAGACCCAGTACTTC. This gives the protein CATSRDPGPTETQYF.

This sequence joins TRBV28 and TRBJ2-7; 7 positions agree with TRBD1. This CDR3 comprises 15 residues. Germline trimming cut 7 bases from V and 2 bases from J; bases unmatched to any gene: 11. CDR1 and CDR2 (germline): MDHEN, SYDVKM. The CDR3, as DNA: TGTGCCAGCATCGCCCAGGGGGACGGAACCTACGAGCAGTACTTC. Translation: CASIAQGDGTYEQYF.

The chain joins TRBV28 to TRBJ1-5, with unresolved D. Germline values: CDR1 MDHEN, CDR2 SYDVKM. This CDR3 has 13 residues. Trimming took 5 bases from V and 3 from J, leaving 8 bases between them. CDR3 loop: CASSRGVNQPQHF. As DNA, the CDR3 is TGTGCCAGCAGTCGCGGGGTCAATCAGCCCCAGCATTTT.

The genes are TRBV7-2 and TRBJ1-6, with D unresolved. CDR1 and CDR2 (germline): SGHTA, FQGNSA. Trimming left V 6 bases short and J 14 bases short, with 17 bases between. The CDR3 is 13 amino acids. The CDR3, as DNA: TGTGCCAGCAGTAACCCCTCATCCGCATCCCTCCACTTT. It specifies CASSNPSSASLHF.

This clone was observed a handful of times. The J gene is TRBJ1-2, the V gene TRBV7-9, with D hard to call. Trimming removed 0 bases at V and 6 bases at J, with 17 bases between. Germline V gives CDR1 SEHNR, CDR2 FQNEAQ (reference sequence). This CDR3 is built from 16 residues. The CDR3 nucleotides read TGTGCCAGCAGCTTAGCGGACCCCGGCCTGGGCCATGGCTACACCTTC. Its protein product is CASSLADPGLGHGYTF. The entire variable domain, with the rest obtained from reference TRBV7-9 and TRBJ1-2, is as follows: DTGVSQNPRHKITKRGQNVTFRCDPISEHNRLYWYRQTLGQGPEFLTYFQNEAQLEKSRLLSDRFSAERPKGSFSTLEIQRTEQGDSAMYLCASSLADPGLGHGYTFGSGTRLTVV.

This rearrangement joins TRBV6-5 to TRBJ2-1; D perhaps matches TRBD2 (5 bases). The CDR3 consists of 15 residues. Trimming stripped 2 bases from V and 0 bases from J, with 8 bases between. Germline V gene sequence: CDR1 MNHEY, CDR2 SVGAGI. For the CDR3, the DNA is TGTGCCAGCAGTTACGGGAGAAGCTCCTACAATGAGCAGTTCTTC. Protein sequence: CASSYGRSSYNEQFF.

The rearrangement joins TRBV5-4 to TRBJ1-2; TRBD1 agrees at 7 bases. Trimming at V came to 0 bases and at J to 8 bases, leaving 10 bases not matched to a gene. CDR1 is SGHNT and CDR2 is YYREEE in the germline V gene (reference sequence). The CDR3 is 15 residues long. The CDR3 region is CASSLEGQWARGYTF. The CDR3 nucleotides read TGTGCCAGCAGCTTGGAGGGACAGTGGGCTAGGGGCTACACCTTC.

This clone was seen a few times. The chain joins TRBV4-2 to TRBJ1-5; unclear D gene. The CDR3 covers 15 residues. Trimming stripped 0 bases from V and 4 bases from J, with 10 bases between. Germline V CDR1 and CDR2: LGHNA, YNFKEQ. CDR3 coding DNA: TGTGCCAGCAGCCAAGATCCAGGACGGAATCAGCCCCAGCATTTT. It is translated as CASSQDPGRNQPQHF.

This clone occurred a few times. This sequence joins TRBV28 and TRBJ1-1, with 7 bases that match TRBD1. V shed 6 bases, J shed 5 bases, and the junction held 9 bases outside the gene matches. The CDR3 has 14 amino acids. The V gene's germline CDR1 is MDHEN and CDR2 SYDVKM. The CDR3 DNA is TGTGCCAGCAGACCCCAGGGGGGGCGAACTGAAGCTTTCTTT. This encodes CASRPQGGRTEAFF.

The CDR3 sequence: CASSDLGTGGQPQHF. DNA for the CDR3: TGTGCCAGCAGTGATCTCGGGACAGGGGGTCAGCCCCAGCATTTT. The rearrangement links TRBV6-4 to TRBJ1-5; 11 positions match TRBD1. The J segment lost 6 bases and the V segment lost 3 bases, leaving 4 bases of the junction unmatched. CDR1 is MRHNA and CDR2 is SNTAGT in the germline V gene. CDR3 length: 15 amino acids.

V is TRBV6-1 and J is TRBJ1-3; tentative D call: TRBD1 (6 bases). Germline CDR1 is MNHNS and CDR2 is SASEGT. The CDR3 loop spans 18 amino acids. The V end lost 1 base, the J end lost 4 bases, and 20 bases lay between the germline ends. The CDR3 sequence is CASSEEWVGRGFGNTIYF. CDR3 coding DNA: TGTGCCAGCAGTGAAGAGTGGGTGGGCAGGGGTTTCGGAAACACCATATATTTT.

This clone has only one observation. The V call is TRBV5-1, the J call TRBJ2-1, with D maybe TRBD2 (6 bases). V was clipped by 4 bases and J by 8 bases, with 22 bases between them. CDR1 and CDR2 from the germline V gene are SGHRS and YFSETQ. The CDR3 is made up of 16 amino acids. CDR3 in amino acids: CASSLSPGSTVYEQFF. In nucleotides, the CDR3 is TGCGCCAGCAGCCTCTCCCCCGGGAGCACGGTCTATGAGCAGTTCTTC. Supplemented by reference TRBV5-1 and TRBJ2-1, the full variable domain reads KAGVTQTPRYLIKTRGQQVTLSCSPISGHRSVSWYQQTPGQGLQFLFEYFSETQRNKGNFPGRFSGRQFSNSRSEMNVSTLELGDSALYLCASSLSPGSTVYEQFFGPGTRLTVL.

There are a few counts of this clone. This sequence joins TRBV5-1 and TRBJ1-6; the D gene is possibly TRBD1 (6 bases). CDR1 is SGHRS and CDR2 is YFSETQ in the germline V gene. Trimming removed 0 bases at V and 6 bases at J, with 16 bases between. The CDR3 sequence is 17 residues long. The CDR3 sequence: CASSLGSPDSTNSPLHF. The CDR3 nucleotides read TGCGCCAGCAGCTTGGGCTCTCCGGACAGTACTAATTCACCCCTCCACTTT.

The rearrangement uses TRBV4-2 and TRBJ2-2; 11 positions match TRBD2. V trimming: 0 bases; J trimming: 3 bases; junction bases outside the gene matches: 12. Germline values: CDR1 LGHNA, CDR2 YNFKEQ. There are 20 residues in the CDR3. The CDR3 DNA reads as TGTGCCAGCAGCCAAGATCGGATAACCCCGGGACTAGCGGACACCGGGGAGCTGTTTTTT. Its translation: CASSQDRITPGLADTGELFF.

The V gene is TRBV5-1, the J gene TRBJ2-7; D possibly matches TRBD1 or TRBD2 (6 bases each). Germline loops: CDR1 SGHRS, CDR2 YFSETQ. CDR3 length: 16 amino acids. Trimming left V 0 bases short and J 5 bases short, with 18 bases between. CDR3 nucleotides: TGCGCCAGCAGCTTGGTAGGGGGGCCTGGGGGTCACGAGCAGTACTTC. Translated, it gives CASSLVGGPGGHEQYF.

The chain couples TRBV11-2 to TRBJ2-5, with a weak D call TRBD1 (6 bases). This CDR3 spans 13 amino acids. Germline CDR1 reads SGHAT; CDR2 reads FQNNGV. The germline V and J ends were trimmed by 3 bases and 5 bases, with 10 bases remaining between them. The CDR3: CASSFAGAETQYF. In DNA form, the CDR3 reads TGTGCCAGCAGCTTTGCAGGGGCCGAGACCCAGTACTTC.